Listed below are T cell receptor beta chains from one sample, sequenced in a study of T cell repertoires in cytomegalovirus infection. TCRdb itself ran the reads through MiXCR, one entry per CDR3 protein. This sample has 290,000 or so distinct CDR3 sequences; approximately 8.9% occur once, and the top ten carry about 2.3%. The sequencing sample was made of PBMCs. These TCRs come from a human donor in good health (CMV status not recorded). Some clones in this sample may be carry-over from other donors' samples. The CDR3 runs from the conserved cysteine through the conserved F or W. Each record gives: V gene, D gene, clone size, J gene, CDR3 protein, CDR3 DNA. D genes are given only for firm matches. A clone size is listed for some rows: how often the clone was seen (once, few, many), or a class if it is expanded.

v_call: TRBV6-2/TRBV6-3
d_call: NA
clone_size: NA
j_call: TRBJ1-3
cdr3_aa: CASNVRMDSSGNTIYF
cdr3_nt: TGTGCCAGCAACGTACGGATGGACAGCTCTGGAAACACCATATATTTT

v_call: TRBV18
d_call: NA
clone_size: NA
j_call: TRBJ1-1
cdr3_aa: CASLSSELGNTEAFF
cdr3_nt: TGTGCCAGCTTATCTTCTGAACTAGGGAACACTGAAGCTTTCTTT

v_call: TRBV27
d_call: TRBD2
clone_size: many
j_call: TRBJ2-1
cdr3_aa: CASSATSGSYNEQFF
cdr3_nt: TGTGCCAGCAGTGCGACTAGCGGGTCCTACAATGAGCAGTTCTTC

v_call: TRBV20-1
d_call: NA
clone_size: few
j_call: TRBJ1-6
cdr3_aa: CSARESLSPLHF
cdr3_nt: TGCAGTGCGAGGGAAAGCCTTTCACCCCTCCACTTT

v_call: TRBV6-1
d_call: NA
clone_size: many
j_call: TRBJ2-2
cdr3_aa: CASRRQPGELFF
cdr3_nt: TGTGCCAGCAGGCGACAGCCCGGGGAGCTGTTTTTT

v_call: TRBV5-1
d_call: NA
clone_size: NA
j_call: TRBJ1-1
cdr3_aa: CASSVGTVYTEAFF
cdr3_nt: TGCGCCAGCAGCGTTGGGACGGTCTACACTGAAGCTTTCTTT

v_call: TRBV5-1
d_call: NA
clone_size: few
j_call: TRBJ1-1
cdr3_aa: CASSPAETLYTEAFF
cdr3_nt: TGCGCCAGCAGCCCCGCGGAAACTCTATACACTGAAGCTTTCTTT

v_call: TRBV28
d_call: NA
clone_size: NA
j_call: TRBJ1-4
cdr3_aa: CASRPGGEKLFF
cdr3_nt: TGTGCCAGCAGGCCGGGGGGAGAAAAACTGTTTTTT

v_call: TRBV5-1
d_call: NA
clone_size: many
j_call: TRBJ1-1
cdr3_aa: CASSFRDEAFF
cdr3_nt: TGCGCCAGCAGCTTCCGGGATGAAGCTTTCTTT

v_call: TRBV29-1
d_call: NA
clone_size: many
j_call: TRBJ2-7
cdr3_aa: CSVEFGAGEQYF
cdr3_nt: TGCAGCGTTGAATTCGGGGCAGGGGAGCAGTACTTC

v_call: TRBV28
d_call: TRBD1
clone_size: many
j_call: TRBJ2-3
cdr3_aa: CASIPMDRSDTQYF
cdr3_nt: TGTGCCAGCATCCCTATGGACAGGTCGGATACGCAGTATTTT

v_call: TRBV7-8
d_call: NA
clone_size: many
j_call: TRBJ1-1
cdr3_aa: CASSDRQRPRNTEAFF
cdr3_nt: TGTGCCAGCAGCGACCGACAGAGACCCAGGAACACTGAAGCTTTCTTT

v_call: TRBV2
d_call: TRBD1
clone_size: NA
j_call: TRBJ1-1
cdr3_aa: CASSDDRGPNTEAFF
cdr3_nt: TGTGCCAGCAGTGATGACAGGGGCCCGAACACTGAAGCTTTCTTT

v_call: TRBV27
d_call: NA
clone_size: few
j_call: TRBJ2-5
cdr3_aa: CASSLWGTPQETQYF
cdr3_nt: TGTGCCAGCAGTTTATGGGGCACCCCTCAAGAGACCCAGTACTTC

v_call: TRBV4-2
d_call: NA
clone_size: many
j_call: TRBJ1-1
cdr3_aa: CASSQEGGGNTEAFF
cdr3_nt: TGTGCCAGCAGCCAAGAAGGCGGAGGGAACACTGAAGCTTTCTTT

v_call: TRBV28
d_call: NA
clone_size: many
j_call: TRBJ2-2
cdr3_aa: CASSFLNTGELFF
cdr3_nt: TGTGCCAGCAGTTTTTTGAACACCGGGGAGCTGTTTTTT

v_call: TRBV5-1
d_call: TRBD2
clone_size: few
j_call: TRBJ2-7
cdr3_aa: CASSLLAGEYEQYF
cdr3_nt: TGCGCCAGCAGCTTGTTAGCGGGGGAATACGAGCAGTACTTC

v_call: TRBV28
d_call: NA
clone_size: many
j_call: TRBJ1-6
cdr3_aa: CASSLWQGNSPLHF
cdr3_nt: TGTGCCAGCAGTTTATGGCAGGGGAATTCACCCCTCCACTTT

v_call: TRBV14
d_call: NA
clone_size: many
j_call: TRBJ2-5
cdr3_aa: CASSPIQGGSQETQYF
cdr3_nt: TGTGCCAGCAGCCCCATCCAAGGGGGGTCACAAGAGACCCAGTACTTC

v_call: TRBV6-2/TRBV6-3
d_call: NA
clone_size: many
j_call: TRBJ1-1
cdr3_aa: CASSRQNTEAFF
cdr3_nt: TGTGCCAGCAGCCGACAGAACACTGAAGCTTTCTTT

v_call: TRBV27
d_call: TRBD2
clone_size: NA
j_call: TRBJ2-2
cdr3_aa: CASSDKAGVSNTGELFF
cdr3_nt: TGTGCCAGCAGTGATAAAGCGGGGGTCTCGAACACCGGGGAGCTGTTTTTT

v_call: TRBV9
d_call: NA
clone_size: few
j_call: TRBJ2-2
cdr3_aa: CASSVATRGLNTGELFF
cdr3_nt: TGTGCCAGCAGCGTAGCTACCCGGGGGCTGAACACCGGGGAGCTGTTTTTT

v_call: TRBV20-1
d_call: TRBD1
clone_size: NA
j_call: TRBJ2-2
cdr3_aa: CSARQGVGNGELFF
cdr3_nt: TGCAGTGCTAGACAGGGGGTGGGGAACGGGGAGCTGTTTTTT

v_call: TRBV2
d_call: TRBD1
clone_size: few
j_call: TRBJ2-2
cdr3_aa: CASKRQGNTGELFF
cdr3_nt: TGTGCCAGCAAGAGACAGGGCAACACCGGGGAGCTGTTTTTT